This TCR beta chain was identified in a study of metastatic and nonmetastatic thyroid tumors. No patient had received any treatment before thyroid surgery. TCRdb used MiXCR to call clones anew from the PCR reads. The sample lists roughly 93,000 clones; about 13% were seen once. This clone was seen ten or more times. The CDR3 is 15 residues long. The V gene end was trimmed by 10 bases and the J gene end by 3 bases; junction bases not matched to a gene: 8. Germline loops: CDR1 SNHLY, CDR2 FYNNEI. The receptor was isolated from a female donor with papillary thyroid cancer or a benign thyroid nodule (not recorded which). Some clones in this sample may be carry-over from other donors' samples. The specimen sequenced was blood. This chain joins TRBV2 and TRBJ2-3; 12 bases agree with TRBD2. This CDR3 is CATKPLAGGTDTQYF. CDR3 sequence (DNA): TGTGCCACCAAACCACTAGCGGGAGGTACAGATACGCAGTATTTT.